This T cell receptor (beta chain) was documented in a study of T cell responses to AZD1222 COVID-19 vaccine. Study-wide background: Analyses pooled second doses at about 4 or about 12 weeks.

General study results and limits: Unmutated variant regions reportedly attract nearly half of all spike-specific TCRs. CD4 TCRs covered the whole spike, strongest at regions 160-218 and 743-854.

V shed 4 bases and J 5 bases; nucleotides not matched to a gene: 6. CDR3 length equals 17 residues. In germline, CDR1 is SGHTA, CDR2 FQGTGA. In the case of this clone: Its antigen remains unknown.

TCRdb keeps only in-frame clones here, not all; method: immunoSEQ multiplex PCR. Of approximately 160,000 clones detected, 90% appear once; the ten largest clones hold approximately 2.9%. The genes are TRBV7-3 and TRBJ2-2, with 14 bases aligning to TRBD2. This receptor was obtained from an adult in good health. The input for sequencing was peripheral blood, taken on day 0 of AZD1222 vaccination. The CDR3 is CASSSGTSGGQTGELFF. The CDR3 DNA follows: TGTGCCAGCAGCTCCGGGACTAGCGGGGGCCAGACCGGGGAGCTGTTTTTT.